One sample yielded the 7 T cell receptor beta chains listed below, sequenced in a study of a mutant IDH1 vaccine in newly diagnosed glioma. Time point meaning: week 23, last vaccination. Each dose of the vaccine consisted of 300 ug of mutant IDH1 20-mer peptide, with topical imiquimod. No antigen has been identified for these receptors. TCRdb's table, derived via immunoSEQ multiplex PCR, lists solely in-frame clones and lacks some. The repertoire holds tens of thousands of clones, with over 70% as singletons. The sample consisted of PBMCs, taken from a glioma patient whose treatment included an IDH1 peptide vaccine. Every receptor here comes from a man between 35 and 55 years old with glioma.

V is TRBV27 and J is TRBJ1-4, with D tentatively TRBD1 (5 bases). The CDR3 sequence is 14 residues long. Per germline, CDR1 MNHEY and CDR2 SMNVEV (reference sequence). V gave up 4 bases and J gave up 4 bases, with 10 bases separating them. CDR3 protein: CASSSFGGNEKLFF. In DNA form, the CDR3 reads TGTGCCAGCAGTTCATTCGGGGGTAATGAAAAACTGTTTTTT.

The V and J genes are TRBV6-5 and TRBJ2-2; D tentatively fits TRBD1 or TRBD2 (6 bases each). Germline-derived CDR1 and CDR2 are MNHEY and SVGAGI. V was clipped by 2 bases and J by 3 bases, with 10 bases between them. The CDR3 is 15 amino acids. CDR3 bases: TGTGCCAGCAGTTACGGGGGGCTCGACACCGGGGAGCTGTTTTTT. Amino acid sequence: CASSYGGLDTGELFF.

The rearrangement uses TRBV4-1 and TRBJ1-3; weak D call: TRBD1 (5 bases). The germline gives CDR1 MGHRA, CDR2 YSYEKL. Trimming pared 4 bases from V and 0 bases from J, leaving 13 bases between. The CDR3 covers 16 residues. As DNA, the CDR3 is TGCGCCAGCAGCCGGGGCAGGGAGAGCTCTGGAAACACCATATATTTT. It translates to CASSRGRESSGNTIYF.

This clone was recorded only once. J is TRBJ1-2 and V is TRBV7-9; D unclear. The germline CDR1 and CDR2 sequences are SEHNR and FQNEAQ (reference sequence). The CDR3 runs 12 residues. V was shortened by 4 bases and J by 6 bases, with 9 bases between the two germline ends. The DNA of the CDR3 is TGTGCCAGCAGCTCCGACGGGGATGGCTACACCTTC. Encoded protein: CASSSDGDGYTF.

This clone was found a few times. The CDR3 DNA sequence: TGTGCCAGTAGTATAGATCCCGGGCTAGCGGGGGGGCCAGGCAATGAGCAGTTCTTC. Its translation is CASSIDPGLAGGPGNEQFF. The genes are TRBV19 and TRBJ2-1; 12 bases align to TRBD2. CDR3 length: 19 amino acids. Trimming cost V 0 bases and J 6 bases; bases outside gene matches: 12. CDR1 is LNHDA and CDR2 is SQIVND in the germline V gene (reference sequence).

This chain links TRBV2 with TRBJ1-5; 9 bases agree with TRBD1. The J segment lost 7 bases and the V segment lost 7 bases, leaving 11 bases of the junction unmatched. CDR1 and CDR2 from the germline V gene are SNHLY and FYNNEI. The CDR3 has 15 residues. In nucleotides, the CDR3 is TGTGCCAGCAAGAAGGGACAGGGTAGTTTGCAGCCCCAGCATTTT. It is translated as CASKKGQGSLQPQHF.

V and J are TRBV11-2 and TRBJ1-2; D unclear. The V gene lost 2 bases and the J gene lost 2 bases, with 6 bases spanning the gap. The CDR3 has 13 amino acids. The germline V gene encodes CDR1 SGHAT and CDR2 FQNNGV. DNA of the CDR3: TGTGCCAGCAGCTTATGGGAGAACTATGGCTACACCTTC. Protein product: CASSLWENYGYTF.